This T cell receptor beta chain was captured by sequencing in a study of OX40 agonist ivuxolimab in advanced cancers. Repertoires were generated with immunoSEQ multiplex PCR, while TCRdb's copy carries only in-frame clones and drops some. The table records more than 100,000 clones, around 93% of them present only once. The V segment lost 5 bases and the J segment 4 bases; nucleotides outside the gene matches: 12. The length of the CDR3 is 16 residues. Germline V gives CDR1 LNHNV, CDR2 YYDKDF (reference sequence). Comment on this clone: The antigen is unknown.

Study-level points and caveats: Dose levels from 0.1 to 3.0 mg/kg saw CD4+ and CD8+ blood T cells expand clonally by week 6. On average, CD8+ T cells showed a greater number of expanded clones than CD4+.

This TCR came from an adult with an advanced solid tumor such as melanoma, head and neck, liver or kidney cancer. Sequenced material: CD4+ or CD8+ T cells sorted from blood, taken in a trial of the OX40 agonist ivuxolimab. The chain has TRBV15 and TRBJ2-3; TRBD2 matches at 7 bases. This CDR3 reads CATSRGAGVAADTQYF. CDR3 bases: TGTGCCACCAGCCGTGGGGCGGGGGTAGCCGCAGATACGCAGTATTTT.